This note documents a single T cell receptor (beta chain) sequence. This receptor's antigen is unknown. Base qualities are not provided; no much larger clone lies one nucleotide away. CDR1 SGHRS and CDR2 YFSETQ were looked up in the germline V gene. The CDR3, cysteine through phenylalanine, is 16 amino acids long. CDR3 DNA is the only sequence kept; it has 48 bases, read in frame from the first base. V loses 0 bases, J loses 1 base, and the germline ends lie 11 bases apart. The data were taken from a study of brain metastases from non-small cell lung cancer (dated by TCRdb to the late 2010s). Describing the broader study: In non-small-cell lung cancer patients, the researchers characterized the immune microenvironment of brain metastases and primary tumors that had been resected as matched pairs. What the work shows at the level of the full study, not this receptor alone: TCR repertoires were found to be largely shared between paired brain metastases and primary tumors, although sparse T-cell densities were observed in the brain metastases. T-cell infiltration was lower in brain metastases than in primary tumors (P < 0.001). T-cell clones appeared expanded in nearly 65% of brain metastases relative to the matched primary tumors.

A total of over 30 patients with non-small-cell lung cancer that had been surgically resected, each with specimens from both a primary tumor and a brain metastasis, made up the cohort. The tumor specimens used were formalin-fixed, paraffin-embedded tissues taken from archives. Libraries were prepared through the immunoSEQ multiplex PCR assay. Alongside a 770-gene immune expression panel, the team sequenced the T-cell receptor beta chain repertoire. TCRdb provides this immuneACCESS table in a form limited to in-frame rearrangements. Some clones are lacking; in checked studies, under half of them reflect an unresolved V gene, and why the rest are absent is not known. This sample gives around 600 clones in total; about 90% of them show up just once. The ten top clones hold around 12% of the sample.

The sample taken for sequencing was primary lung tumor tissue. The sample's cell subset or site label is to be understood as: primary lung tumor paired with brain metastasis. The sequence was collected from a donor at least 40 years old with non-small cell lung cancer. The V and J genes are TRBV5-1 and TRBJ1-5; the D region possibly corresponds to TRBD1 (6 bases align). The sequence in DNA is TGCGCCAGCAGCTTGGAGGGGGGCTACAGCAATCAGCCCCAGCATTTT. Protein translation: CASSLEGGYSNQPQHF.